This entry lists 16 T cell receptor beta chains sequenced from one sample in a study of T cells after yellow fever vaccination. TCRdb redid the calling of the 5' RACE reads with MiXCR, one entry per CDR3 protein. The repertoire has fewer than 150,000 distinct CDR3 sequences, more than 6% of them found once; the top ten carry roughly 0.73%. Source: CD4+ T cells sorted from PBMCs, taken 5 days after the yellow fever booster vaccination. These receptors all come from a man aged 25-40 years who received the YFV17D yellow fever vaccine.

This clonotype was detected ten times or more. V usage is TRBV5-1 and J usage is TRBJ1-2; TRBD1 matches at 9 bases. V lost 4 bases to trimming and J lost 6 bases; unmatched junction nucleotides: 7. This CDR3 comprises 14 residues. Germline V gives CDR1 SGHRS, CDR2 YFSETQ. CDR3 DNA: TGCGCCAGCAGCATGGACAGGGGAGTACATGGCTACACCTTC. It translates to CASSMDRGVHGYTF. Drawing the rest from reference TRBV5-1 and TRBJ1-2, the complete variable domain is KAGVTQTPRYLIKTRGQQVTLSCSPISGHRSVSWYQQTPGQGLQFLFEYFSETQRNKGNFPGRFSGRQFSNSRSEMNVSTLELGDSALYLCASSMDRGVHGYTFGSGTRLTVV.

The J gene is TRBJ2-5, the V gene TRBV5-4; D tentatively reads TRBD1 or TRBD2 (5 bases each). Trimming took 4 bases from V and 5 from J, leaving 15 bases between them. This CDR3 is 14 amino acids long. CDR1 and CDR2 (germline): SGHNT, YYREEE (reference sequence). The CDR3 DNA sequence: TGTGCCAGCAGCCAGGGCCGGGGCAGGGAGACCCAGTACTTC. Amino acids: CASSQGRGRETQYF. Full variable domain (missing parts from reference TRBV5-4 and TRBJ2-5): ETGVTQSPTHLIKTRGQQVTLRCSSQSGHNTVSWYQQALGQGPQFIFQYYREEENGRGNFPPRFSGLQFPNYSSELNVNALELDDSALYLCASSQGRGRETQYFGPGTRLLVL.

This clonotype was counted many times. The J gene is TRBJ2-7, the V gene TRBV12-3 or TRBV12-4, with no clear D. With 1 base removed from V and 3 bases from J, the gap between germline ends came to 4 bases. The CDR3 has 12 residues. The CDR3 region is CASSLGHYEQYF. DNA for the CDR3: TGTGCCAGCAGTTTAGGCCACTACGAGCAGTACTTC.

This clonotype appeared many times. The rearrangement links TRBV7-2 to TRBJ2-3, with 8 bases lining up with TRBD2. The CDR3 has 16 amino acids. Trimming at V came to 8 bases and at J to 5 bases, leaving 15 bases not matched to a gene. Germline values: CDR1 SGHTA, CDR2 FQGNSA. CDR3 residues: CASRLGPGRAQDTQYF. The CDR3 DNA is TGTGCCAGCCGTTTGGGTCCCGGGAGGGCCCAAGATACGCAGTATTTT.

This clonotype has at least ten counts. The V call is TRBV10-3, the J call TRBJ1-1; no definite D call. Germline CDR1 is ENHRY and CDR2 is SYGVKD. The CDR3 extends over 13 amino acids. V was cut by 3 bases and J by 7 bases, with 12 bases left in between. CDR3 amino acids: CAISDGSLVEAFF. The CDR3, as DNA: TGTGCCATCAGTGACGGTAGCTTAGTTGAAGCTTTCTTT.

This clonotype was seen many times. CDR3 protein: CASSLLGVSGANVLTF. Here the CDR3 DNA reads TGCGCCAGCAGCCTACTCGGGGTCTCTGGGGCCAACGTCCTGACTTTC. This sequence joins TRBV5-1 and TRBJ2-6, with TRBD2 as a possible D gene (5 bases). The CDR3 is 16 residues long. The germline V gene encodes CDR1 SGHRS and CDR2 YFSETQ. V dropped 4 bases and J dropped 0 bases, with 11 bases sitting between them.

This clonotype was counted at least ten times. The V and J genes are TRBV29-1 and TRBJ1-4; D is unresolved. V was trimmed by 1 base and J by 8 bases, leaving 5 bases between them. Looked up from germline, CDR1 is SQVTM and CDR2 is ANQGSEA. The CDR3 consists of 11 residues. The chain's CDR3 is CSVEVQEKLFF. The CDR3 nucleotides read TGCAGCGTTGAAGTACAGGAAAAACTGTTTTTT.

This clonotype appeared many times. CDR3: CASKGGTLCSSNQPQHF. In DNA form, the CDR3 reads TGTGCCAGCAAAGGCGGGACGCTGTGCTCTAGCAATCAGCCCCAGCATTTT. The gene calls are TRBV6-4 and TRBJ1-5, with D perhaps matching TRBD1 (5 bases). The CDR3 length is 17 residues. V shed 7 bases and J shed 0 bases, with 19 bases lying between them. Germline V gene lookup returns CDR1 MRHNA and CDR2 SNTAGT.

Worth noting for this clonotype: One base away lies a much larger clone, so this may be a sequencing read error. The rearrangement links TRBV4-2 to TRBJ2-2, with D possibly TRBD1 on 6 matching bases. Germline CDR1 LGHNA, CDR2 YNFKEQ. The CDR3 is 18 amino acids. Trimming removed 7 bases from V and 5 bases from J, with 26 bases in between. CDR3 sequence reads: CASTPPEGTPRGTGELFF. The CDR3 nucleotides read TGTGCCAGCACCCCCCCTGAAGGGACACCTCGGGGAACCGGGGAGCTGTTTTTT.

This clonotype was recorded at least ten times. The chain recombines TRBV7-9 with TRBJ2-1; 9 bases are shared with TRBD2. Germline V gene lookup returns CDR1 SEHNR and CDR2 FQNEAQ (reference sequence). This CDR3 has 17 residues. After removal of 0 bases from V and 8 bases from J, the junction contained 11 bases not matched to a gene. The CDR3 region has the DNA TGTGCCAGCAGCTTAGCAGTTGCTAGCGGGATTTCCTATGAGCAGTTCTTC. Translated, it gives CASSLAVASGISYEQFF.

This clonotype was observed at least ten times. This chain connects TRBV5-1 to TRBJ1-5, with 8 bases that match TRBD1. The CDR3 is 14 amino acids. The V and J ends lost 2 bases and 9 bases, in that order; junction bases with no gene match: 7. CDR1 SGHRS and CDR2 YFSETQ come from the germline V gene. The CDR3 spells CASSFSTGDRPQHF. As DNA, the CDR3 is TGCGCCAGCAGCTTCTCGACAGGGGATCGGCCCCAGCATTTT.

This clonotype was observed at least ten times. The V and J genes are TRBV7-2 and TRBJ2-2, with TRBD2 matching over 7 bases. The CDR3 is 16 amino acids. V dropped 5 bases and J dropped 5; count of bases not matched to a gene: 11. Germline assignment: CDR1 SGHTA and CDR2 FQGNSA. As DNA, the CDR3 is TGTGCCAGCAGCAGAAAGCGGGAAGGTGGTACCGGGGAGCTGTTTTTT. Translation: CASSRKREGGTGELFF.

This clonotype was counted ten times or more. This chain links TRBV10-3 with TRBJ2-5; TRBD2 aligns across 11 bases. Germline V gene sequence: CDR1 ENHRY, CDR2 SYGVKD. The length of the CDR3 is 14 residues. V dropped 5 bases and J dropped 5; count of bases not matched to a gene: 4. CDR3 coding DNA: TGTGCCATCAGTACAGGGACTAGCGGTGAGACCCAGTACTTC. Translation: CAISTGTSGETQYF.

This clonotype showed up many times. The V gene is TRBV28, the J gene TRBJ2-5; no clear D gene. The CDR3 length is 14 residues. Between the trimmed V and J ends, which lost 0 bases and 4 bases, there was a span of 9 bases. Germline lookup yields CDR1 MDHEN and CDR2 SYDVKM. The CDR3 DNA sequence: TGTGCCAGCAGTTTATGGGGTCCCGGAGAGACCCAGTACTTC. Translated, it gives CASSLWGPGETQYF.

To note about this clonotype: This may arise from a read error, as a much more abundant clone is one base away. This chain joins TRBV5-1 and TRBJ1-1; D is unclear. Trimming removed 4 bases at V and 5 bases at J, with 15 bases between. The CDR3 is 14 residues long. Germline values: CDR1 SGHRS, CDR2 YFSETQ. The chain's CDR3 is CASSTVGRKTEAFF. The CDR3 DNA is TGCGCCAGCAGCACGGTCGGGCGGAAGACTGAAGCTTTCTTT.

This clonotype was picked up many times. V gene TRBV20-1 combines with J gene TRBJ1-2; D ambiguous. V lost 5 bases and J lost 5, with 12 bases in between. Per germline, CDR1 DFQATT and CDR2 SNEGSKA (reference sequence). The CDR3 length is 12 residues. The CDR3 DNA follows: TGCAGTGCTTCATCCGGGGTTTATGGCTACACCTTC. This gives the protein CSASSGVYGYTF.